One and the same sample provided the 30 T cell receptor beta chains below, sequenced in a study of cytomegalovirus exposure and HLA in healthy donors. The PCR ran on 60 Vbeta and 13 Jbeta primers. Data came from immunoSEQ multiplex PCR; TCRdb stores just in-frame clones and leaves some out. This sample yields 110,000 to 150,000 clones, of which about 8.9% are seen a single time; 1.8% belongs to the top ten. Sequencing was carried out using PBMCs. These receptor sequences come from a man aged 50 to 59 in good health and CMV-seronegative.

The rearrangement joins TRBV25-1 to TRBJ1-5, with D hard to call. This CDR3 is built from 13 residues. Per the germline V gene, CDR1 is MGHDK and CDR2 is SYGVNS. V lost 8 bases and J lost 3, with 11 bases in between. As DNA, the CDR3 is TGTGCCAGCCAGTCGACTAACAATCAGCCCCAGCATTTT. Amino acids: CASQSTNNQPQHF. The full variable domain, in which reference TRBV25-1 and TRBJ1-5 provide the parts outside the CDR3, is EADIYQTPRYLVIGTGKKITLECSQTMGHDKMYWYQQDPGMELHLIHYSYGVNSTEKGDLSSESTVSRIRTEHFPLTLESARPSHTSQYLCASQSTNNQPQHFGDGTRLSIL.

This clone was picked up a small number of times. V is TRBV28 and J is TRBJ1-4; tentatively, D is TRBD1 (6 bases). Between the trimmed V and J ends, which lost 6 bases and 4 bases, there was a span of 18 bases. This CDR3 is 16 amino acids long. The germline CDR1 and CDR2 sequences are MDHEN and SYDVKM. The CDR3 spells CASSSSIGQFNEKLFF. Here the CDR3 DNA reads TGTGCCAGCAGCTCTTCTATTGGACAGTTTAATGAAAAACTGTTTTTT.

J is TRBJ2-7 and V is TRBV9; TRBD1 might be the D (5 bases). This CDR3 spans 15 amino acids. V was clipped by 0 bases and J by 2 bases, with 12 bases between them. CDR1 and CDR2 (germline): SGDLS, YYNGEE. This CDR3 reads CASSVEAGHTYEQYF. In nucleotides, the CDR3 is TGTGCCAGCAGCGTAGAGGCAGGGCATACCTACGAGCAGTACTTC.

This clone was seen a few times. V and J are TRBV21-1 and TRBJ2-3; TRBD2, as called in the table, went unchecked against the DNA. TRBV21-1 is shown as a pseudogene. The CDR3 loop spans 24 amino acids. This CDR3 is CASSKGFSYGYLQASGEPTDTQYF. The CDR3 DNA sequence: TGTGCCAGCAGCAAAGGTTTTTCGTATGGTTATCTACAGGCTAGCGGGGAGCCCACAGATACGCAGTATTTT.

Concerning this clone: At one boundary the junction diverges from the germline segment, which might be a read error. The rearrangement joins TRBV28 to TRBJ1-2, with D unclear. This CDR3 has 11 residues. In germline, CDR1 is MDHEN, CDR2 SYDVKM. In DNA, the CDR3 is TGTGCCAGCAGTTTCGAAGAGAAGAGTTACTTC. It specifies CASSFEEKSYF.

This clone was counted a few times. The chain carries TRBV28 and TRBJ1-1; 8 nucleotides agree with TRBD1. CDR1 is MDHEN and CDR2 is SYDVKM in the germline V gene. Losses at the gene ends were 5 bases for V and 5 bases for J; bases not matched to a gene: 10. The CDR3 is 15 residues long. The CDR3 is CASSPTGGSTTEAFF. CDR3 in DNA: TGTGCCAGCAGTCCTACAGGGGGTTCTACAACTGAAGCTTTCTTT.

The chain is built from TRBV5-1 and TRBJ2-3; no clear D. Deletions cut 2 bases from V and 2 bases from J, with 12 bases between. The CDR3 is 15 amino acids. Per germline, CDR1 SGHRS and CDR2 YFSETQ. CDR3 sequence (DNA): TGCGCCAGCAGCTTAATGCAACTTACCACAGATACGCAGTATTTT. Translated: CASSLMQLTTDTQYF.

This clone occurred a few times. The CDR3 DNA sequence: TGTGCCAGCAGTCCTCTAGCGGGGGTAGGAGAGACCCAGTACTTC. Protein: CASSPLAGVGETQYF. The gene calls are TRBV6-6 and TRBJ2-5, with 10 bases fitting TRBD2. Trimming took 5 bases from V and 4 from J; bases not matched to a gene: 7. Germline CDR1 reads MNHNY; CDR2 reads SVGAGI (reference sequence). The CDR3 has 15 amino acids.

CDR3 amino acids: CASSLVGRGTEAFF. Here the CDR3 DNA reads TGCGCCAGCAGCTTGGTCGGGAGAGGGACTGAAGCTTTCTTT. The chain joins TRBV5-1 to TRBJ1-1; D not resolved. Trimming left V 0 bases short and J 5 bases short, with 11 bases between. Germline V CDR1 and CDR2: SGHRS, YFSETQ. The CDR3 consists of 14 residues.

This clone was counted only a few times. The J gene is TRBJ1-2, the V gene TRBV7-2, with unresolved D. V was trimmed by 7 bases and J by 2 bases, leaving 11 bases between them. The germline V gene has CDR1 SGHTA and CDR2 FQGNSA. This CDR3 is 13 amino acids long. This CDR3 reads CASTRSINYGYTF. CDR3 nucleotides: TGTGCCAGCACTCGCAGTATAAACTATGGCTACACCTTC.

This clone was seen a handful of times. The J gene is TRBJ2-3, the V gene TRBV5-1; D is unclear. The CDR3 extends over 14 amino acids. CDR1 is SGHRS, CDR2 YFSETQ, per germline. V shed 4 bases and J shed 4 bases, with 13 bases lying between them. CDR3: CASSPPRSSDTQYF. Here the CDR3 DNA reads TGCGCCAGCAGCCCACCGAGAAGCTCAGATACGCAGTATTTT. The full variable domain, with the rest looked up from reference TRBV5-1 and TRBJ2-3, is KAGVTQTPRYLIKTRGQQVTLSCSPISGHRSVSWYQQTPGQGLQFLFEYFSETQRNKGNFPGRFSGRQFSNSRSEMNVSTLELGDSALYLCASSPPRSSDTQYFGPGTRLTVL.

This clone was found a few times. The chain employs TRBV9 and TRBJ2-6, with D unclear. Trimming cost V 0 bases and J 0 bases, with 7 bases left between them. CDR1 SGDLS and CDR2 YYNGEE come from the germline V gene. The CDR3 has 16 residues. CDR3 residues: CASSVGGNSGANVLTF. Written as DNA, the CDR3 is TGTGCCAGCAGCGTAGGAGGTAACTCTGGGGCCAACGTCCTGACTTTC.

The rearrangement links TRBV11-2 to TRBJ2-7, with a tentative D call TRBD2 (6 bases). The CDR3 runs 14 residues. The germline V and J ends were trimmed by 8 bases and 5 bases, with 19 bases remaining between them. Germline CDR1 and CDR2: SGHAT and FQNNGV. Here the CDR3 reads CASGAFGPGDEQYF. The CDR3 nucleotides are TGTGCCAGCGGGGCTTTCGGACCGGGGGACGAGCAGTACTTC.

The table lists this clone with a few counts. V and J are TRBV27 and TRBJ1-4; D is possibly TRBD1 (5 bases). With 4 bases removed from V and 7 bases from J, the gap between germline ends came to 25 bases. Germline V lookup: CDR1 MNHEY, CDR2 SMNVEV (reference sequence). The CDR3 length is 18 residues. The CDR3 protein is CASSSLESGIGRSEKLFF. DNA for the CDR3: TGTGCCAGCAGTTCATTGGAGTCAGGGATCGGGAGGAGTGAAAAACTGTTTTTT.

The CDR3 nucleotides are TGTGCCTTAAGCGGCTCCTACGAGCAGTACTTC. Amino acids: CALSGSYEQYF. The chain combines TRBV30 with TRBJ2-5; TRBD2 might be the D (5 bases). Gene TRBJ2-7 matches the end of the DNA better, so the J call may be wrong. The CDR3 contains 11 residues. In germline, CDR1 is GTSNPN, CDR2 SVGIG (reference sequence).

This clone was picked up a small number of times. The chain recombines TRBV9 with TRBJ1-1; unclear D gene. V lost 0 bases to trimming and J lost 1 base, with 7 bases between them. There are 14 residues in the CDR3. CDR1 is SGDLS, CDR2 YYNGEE, per germline. The CDR3 reads CASSVVAGNTEAFF. The CDR3 DNA follows: TGTGCCAGCAGCGTAGTCGCAGGGAACACTGAAGCTTTCTTT.

This clone was found a few times. The chain has TRBV6-5 and TRBJ2-7; D may be TRBD1 (5 bases). Between the trimmed V and J ends, which lost 2 bases and 1 base, there was a span of 6 bases. CDR1 and CDR2 (germline): MNHEY, SVGAGI. This CDR3 has 13 residues. CDR3 in DNA: TGTGCCAGCAGTTACCAGGGTTCCTACGAGCAGTACTTC. Amino acid sequence: CASSYQGSYEQYF.

The sample holds a few counts of this clone. This rearrangement joins TRBV9 to TRBJ1-1, with 7 positions matching TRBD1. The J segment lost 4 bases and the V segment lost 5 bases, leaving 8 bases of the junction unmatched. Germline V gene sequence: CDR1 SGDLS, CDR2 YYNGEE. The CDR3 totals 14 residues. CDR3 amino acids: CASRADRSSTEAFF. The CDR3 DNA is TGTGCCAGCAGAGCGGACAGGTCGTCCACTGAAGCTTTCTTT.

The chain employs TRBV2 and TRBJ1-2; weak D call: TRBD1 (5 bases). The ends were cut back, 6 bases at V and 4 bases at J, with 18 bases in the middle. CDR3 length: 15 amino acids. Germline V gives CDR1 SNHLY, CDR2 FYNNEI. CDR3: CASSYMRQGGYGYTF. The CDR3 DNA sequence: TGTGCCAGCAGCTATATGAGGCAGGGCGGCTATGGCTACACCTTC.

V is TRBV4-2 and J is TRBJ2-3; a weak D match, TRBD2 (5 bases). The CDR3 runs 16 residues. CDR1 and CDR2 from the germline V gene are LGHNA and YNFKEQ. V was pared by 2 bases and J by 4 bases, with 16 bases between. This CDR3 is CASSQTSSFSSDTQYF. The CDR3 nucleotides are TGTGCCAGCAGCCAAACTAGTTCGTTCTCATCAGATACGCAGTATTTT.

In its sample, this clone was seen many times. The gene calls are TRBV28 and TRBJ2-1; 10 bases agree with TRBD1. The germline CDR1 and CDR2 sequences are MDHEN and SYDVKM. The trim removed 7 bases at V and 7 bases at J, leaving 16 bases unmatched. This CDR3 has 17 residues. The CDR3 DNA reads TGTGCCAGCAACCCGCCCCGAGGGACAGGGGCTGTAAATGAGCAGTTCTTC. This translates into CASNPPRGTGAVNEQFF.

This clone appeared many times. The chain carries TRBV6-6 and TRBJ1-5; perhaps TRBD1 as D (5 bases). The CDR3 has 13 residues. The germline V gene encodes CDR1 MNHNY and CDR2 SVGAGI (reference sequence). Trimming left V 7 bases short and J 7 bases short, with 14 bases between. CDR3 in amino acids: CASNGQGFQPQHF. CDR3 DNA: TGTGCCAGCAACGGCCAGGGATTCCAGCCCCAGCATTTT.

This clone appeared a few times. V is TRBV2 and J is TRBJ2-3; 8 positions match TRBD2. CDR1 is SNHLY, CDR2 FYNNEI, per germline. J gave up 4 bases and V 5 bases, and 5 bases lay outside the gene matches. The CDR3 is 14 amino acids. As DNA, the CDR3 is TGTGCCAGCAGTACTGGACTAGCCCCAGATACGCAGTATTTT. Its translation is CASSTGLAPDTQYF.

This clone was detected only a few times. The chain combines TRBV6-6 with TRBJ2-7; D not resolved. CDR1 is MNHNY, CDR2 SVGAGI, per germline (reference sequence). V was clipped by 4 bases and J by 3 bases, with 4 bases between them. The CDR3 extends over 11 amino acids. CDR3 nucleotide sequence: TGTGCCAGCAGTTCCTTCTACGAGCAGTACTTC. Translating gives CASSSFYEQYF.

This clone was detected only a few times. The rearrangement joins TRBV11-3 to TRBJ2-7; D is uncertain. Germline CDR1 SGHNT, CDR2 YENEEA. The CDR3 runs 14 residues. V dropped 1 base and J dropped 7 bases, with 14 bases sitting between them. CDR3 protein: CASSLVAGSGEQYF. Here the CDR3 DNA reads TGTGCCAGCAGCTTAGTTGCAGGATCTGGAGAGCAGTACTTC.

This clone was counted only a few times. This sequence joins TRBV5-4 and TRBJ2-3; a weak D match, TRBD2 (5 bases). V lost 5 bases to trimming and J lost 0 bases, with 7 bases between them. The CDR3 is 13 amino acids. Germline-derived CDR1 and CDR2 are SGHNT and YYREEE (reference sequence). CDR3 nucleotide sequence: TGTGCCAGCAGACGGGGTAGCACAGATACGCAGTATTTT. It yields the protein CASRRGSTDTQYF. Full variable domain (rest looked up from reference TRBV5-4 and TRBJ2-3): ETGVTQSPTHLIKTRGQQVTLRCSSQSGHNTVSWYQQALGQGPQFIFQYYREEENGRGNFPPRFSGLQFPNYSSELNVNALELDDSALYLCASRRGSTDTQYFGPGTRLTVL.

This clone occurred a few times. This chain links TRBV5-4 with TRBJ1-1, with D possibly being TRBD1 (5 bases). Trimming stripped 0 bases from V and 0 bases from J, with 18 bases between. CDR3 length: 18 residues. Germline values: CDR1 SGHNT, CDR2 YYREEE (reference sequence). The CDR3 spells CASSLAPGGVALNTEAFF. The CDR3 DNA sequence: TGTGCCAGCAGCTTGGCCCCGGGGGGAGTCGCATTGAACACTGAAGCTTTCTTT. Variable domain in full (rest from reference TRBV5-4 and TRBJ1-1): ETGVTQSPTHLIKTRGQQVTLRCSSQSGHNTVSWYQQALGQGPQFIFQYYREEENGRGNFPPRFSGLQFPNYSSELNVNALELDDSALYLCASSLAPGGVALNTEAFFGQGTRLTVV.

Concerning this clone itself: In the same sample, other DNA sequences code for this CDR3. This chain uses TRBV9 with TRBJ1-4, with 9 bases matching TRBD1. Germline V CDR1 and CDR2: SGDLS, YYNGEE. J was trimmed by 3 bases and V by 1 base; bases with no gene match: 1. The CDR3 is 15 amino acids. CDR3 residues: CASSVTGGSNEKLFF. The CDR3, as DNA: TGTGCCAGCAGCGTAACAGGGGGCTCTAATGAAAAACTGTTTTTT.

The rearrangement joins TRBV6-6 to TRBJ1-1; 7 nucleotides align to TRBD1. The CDR3 sequence is 16 residues long. With 5 bases clipped from V and 6 bases from J, the junction kept 15 bases outside the gene matches. Germline-derived CDR1 and CDR2 are MNHNY and SVGAGI (reference sequence). CDR3 DNA: TGTGCCAGCAGTAATCCGGGACACCCAACAGGGGCTGAAGCTTTCTTT. Amino acid sequence: CASSNPGHPTGAEAFF.

In this sample, this clone turned up a few times. The J gene is TRBJ1-5, the V gene TRBV30; D call uncertain. The CDR3 loop spans 13 amino acids. Germline CDR1 is GTSNPN and CDR2 is SVGIG (reference sequence). V was shortened by 2 bases and J by 6 bases, with 11 bases between the two germline ends. The CDR3 nucleotides read TGTGCCTGGAGTTACACCGCTGGTCAGCCCCAGCATTTT. Amino acid sequence: CAWSYTAGQPQHF.